This T cell receptor beta chain came from a study of blood T cell repertoires in COVID-19 (dated by TCRdb to 2020 to 2021). General notes on the study: The collaborator samples originated in the United States, Italy and Spain and spanned the acute and convalescent phases of COVID-19. Nearly every sample came with metadata listing a de-identified subject ID, COVID-19 status, age in years and sex. Deeply sampled blood TCRbeta repertoires from subjects exposed to, actively infected with, or recovered from COVID-19 were included in the dataset. The repertoires were released in a freely available public database intended as a resource for research on the immune response to SARS-CoV-2. The samples were drawn from two sources: the first 160 participants of the ongoing ImmuneRACE study, and fewer than 1,500 subjects contributed by 6 global collaborators. The material from the prospective study consisted of cDNA or gDNA derived from T cells, B-cell-depleted T cells, or PBMCs. HLA class I and class II types, where available, came from metadata supplied by the sample provider rather than from assay-based typing.

A remark on this clone: Its recognized antigen is unknown. One base away there is no much larger clone; base qualities are not given.

The immunoSEQ Assay, a bias-controlled multiplex PCR, was used to amplify TCRbeta CDR3 regions from genomic DNA. The authors' pipeline ran thus. The number of nucleated cells in each sample was estimated by amplification of reference gene primers within the assay. To quantify the absolute abundance of each unique TCRbeta CDR3 rearrangement, sequence reads were collapsed and filtered. For each sample, productive Simpson clonality was calculated as the square root of Simpson's diversity index across productive rearrangements. Entries here come from immuneACCESS through TCRdb and include only in-frame sequences with V and J called. Some clones fail to appear in such tables; in the studies checked, an unresolved V gene covers under half of the shortfall, and the cause of the remainder is unknown. From that table come the V and J calls and clone size; the DNA was used to work out D and trimming. Within this sample are 87,000 or so clones, with approximately 86% of them counted one time only. Approximately 3% of the sample is taken by the ten largest.

Results the study describes overall, beyond this receptor: The quantity of clinical and demographic metadata differed by source and by participant and was supplied without curation.

In Seattle, one collaborating source enrolled patients while the infection was active and tracked those patients longitudinally over the course of disease. The collaborating institutions used their own protocols to collect whole blood in K2EDTA tubes. For TCRbeta analysis, collaborators shipped samples in one of three forms: frozen whole blood, isolated PBMCs, or DNA extracted from either of those sample types. This sequence was found in a woman of 80 years or more with COVID-19, enrolled during active disease. Material for sequencing was peripheral blood.

The nucleotide sequence reads TGTGCCAGCTTCATACCACAGGGAGATGCAGATACGCAGTATTTT. Translated, it reads CASFIPQGDADTQYF. The rearranged segments are TRBV18 and TRBJ2-3; perhaps TRBD1 is the D gene, with 6 bases matching. The CDR3 has 15 amino acids, counting the end cysteine and phenylalanine. Left in the record is the CDR3 DNA by itself, 45 bases read in frame from the first base. The germline V gene yields KGHSH for CDR1 and LQKENI for CDR2. V loses 7 bases, J loses 4 bases, and the germline ends lie 18 bases apart.